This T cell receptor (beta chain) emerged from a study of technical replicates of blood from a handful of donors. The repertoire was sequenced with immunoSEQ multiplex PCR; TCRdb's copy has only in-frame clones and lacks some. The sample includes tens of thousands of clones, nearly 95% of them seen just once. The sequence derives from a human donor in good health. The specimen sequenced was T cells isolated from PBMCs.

The CDR3 here is CASSEFGGEQYF. The CDR3 bases are TGTGCCAGCAGTGAATTCGGGGGCGAGCAGTACTTC. The chain links TRBV25-1 to TRBJ2-7; perhaps TRBD2 as D (6 bases). Trimming cost V 1 base and J 6 bases, with 7 bases left between them. Germline V gene sequence: CDR1 MGHDK, CDR2 SYGVNS. The CDR3 has 12 residues.